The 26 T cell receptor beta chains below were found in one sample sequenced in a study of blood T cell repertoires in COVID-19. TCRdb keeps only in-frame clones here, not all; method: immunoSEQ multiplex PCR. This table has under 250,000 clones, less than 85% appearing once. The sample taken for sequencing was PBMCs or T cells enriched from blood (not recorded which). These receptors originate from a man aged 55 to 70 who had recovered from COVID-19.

This CDR3 is CAWRRVGGYTF. The CDR3 DNA is TGTGCCTGGAGGAGGGTCGGCGGCTACACCTTC. The V gene is TRBV30, the J gene TRBJ1-2; no definite D call. CDR3 size: 11 residues. CDR1 is GTSNPN, CDR2 SVGIG, per germline (reference sequence). Trimming took 3 bases from V and 8 from J, leaving 10 bases between them.

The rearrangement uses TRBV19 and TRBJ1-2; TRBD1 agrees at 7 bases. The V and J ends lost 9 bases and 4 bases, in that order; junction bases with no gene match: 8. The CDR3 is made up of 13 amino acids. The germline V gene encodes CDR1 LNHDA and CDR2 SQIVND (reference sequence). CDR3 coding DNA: TGTGCCAGCACCGACAGGGCGTCCTATGGCTACACCTTC. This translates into CASTDRASYGYTF.

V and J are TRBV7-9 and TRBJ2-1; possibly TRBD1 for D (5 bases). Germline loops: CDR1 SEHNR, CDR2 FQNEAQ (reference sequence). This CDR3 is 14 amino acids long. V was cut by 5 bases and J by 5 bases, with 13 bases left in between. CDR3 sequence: CASSRKMTDNEQFF. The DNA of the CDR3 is TGTGCCAGCAGCCGCAAGATGACAGACAATGAGCAGTTCTTC.

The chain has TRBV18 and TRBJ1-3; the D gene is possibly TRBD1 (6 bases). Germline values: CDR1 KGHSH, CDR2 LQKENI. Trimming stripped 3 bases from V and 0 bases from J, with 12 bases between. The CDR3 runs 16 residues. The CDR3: CASSPNRDNSGNTIYF. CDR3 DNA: TGTGCCAGCTCACCTAACCGGGACAACTCTGGAAACACCATATATTTT.

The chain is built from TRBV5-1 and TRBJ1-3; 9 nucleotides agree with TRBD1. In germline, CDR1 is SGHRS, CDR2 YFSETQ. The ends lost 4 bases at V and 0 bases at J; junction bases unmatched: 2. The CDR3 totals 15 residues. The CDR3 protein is CASSTGGNSGNTIYF. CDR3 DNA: TGCGCCAGCAGCACAGGGGGCAACTCTGGAAACACCATATATTTT.

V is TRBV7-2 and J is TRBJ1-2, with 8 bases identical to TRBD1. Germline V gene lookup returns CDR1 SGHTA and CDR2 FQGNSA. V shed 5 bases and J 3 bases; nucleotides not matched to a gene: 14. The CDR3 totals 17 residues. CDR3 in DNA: TGTGCCAGCAGCGTCCCGGGACAGGTGGGGCCTGACTATGGCTACACCTTC. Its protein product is CASSVPGQVGPDYGYTF.

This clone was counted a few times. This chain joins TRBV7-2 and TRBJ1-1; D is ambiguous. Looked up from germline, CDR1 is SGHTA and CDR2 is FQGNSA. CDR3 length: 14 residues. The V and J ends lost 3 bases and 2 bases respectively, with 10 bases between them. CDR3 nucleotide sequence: TGTGCCAGCAGCTTGGATCAGGCTAACACTGAAGCTTTCTTT. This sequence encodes CASSLDQANTEAFF.

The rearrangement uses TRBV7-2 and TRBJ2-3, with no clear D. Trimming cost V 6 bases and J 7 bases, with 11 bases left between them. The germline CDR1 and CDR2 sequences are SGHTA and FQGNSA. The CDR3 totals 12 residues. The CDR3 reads CASRMTGYTQYF. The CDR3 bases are TGTGCCAGCAGAATGACCGGGTATACGCAGTATTTT. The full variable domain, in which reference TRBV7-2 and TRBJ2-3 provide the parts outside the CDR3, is GAGVSQSPSNKVTEKGKDVELRCDPISGHTALYWYRQSLGQGLEFLIYFQGNSAPDKSGLPSDRFSAERTGGSVSTLTIQRTQQEDSAVYLCASRMTGYTQYFGPGTRLTVL.

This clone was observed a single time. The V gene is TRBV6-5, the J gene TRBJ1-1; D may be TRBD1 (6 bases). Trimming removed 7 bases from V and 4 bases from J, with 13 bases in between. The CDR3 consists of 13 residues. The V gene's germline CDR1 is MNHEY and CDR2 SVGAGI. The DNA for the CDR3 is TGTGCCAGCACTTCCCAGGGGCTCACTGAAGCTTTCTTT. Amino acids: CASTSQGLTEAFF.

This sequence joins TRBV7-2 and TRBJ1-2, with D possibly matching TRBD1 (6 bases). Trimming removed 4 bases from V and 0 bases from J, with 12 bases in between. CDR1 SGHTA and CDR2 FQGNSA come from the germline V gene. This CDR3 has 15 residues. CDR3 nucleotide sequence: TGTGCCAGCAGCTGGGGGGGCGAAGCTAACTATGGCTACACCTTC. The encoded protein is CASSWGGEANYGYTF.

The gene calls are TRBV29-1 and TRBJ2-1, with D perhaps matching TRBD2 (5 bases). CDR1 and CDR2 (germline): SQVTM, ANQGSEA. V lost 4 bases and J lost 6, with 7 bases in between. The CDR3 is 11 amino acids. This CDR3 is CSVGGSNEQFF. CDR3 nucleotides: TGCAGCGTTGGCGGGTCCAATGAGCAGTTCTTC.

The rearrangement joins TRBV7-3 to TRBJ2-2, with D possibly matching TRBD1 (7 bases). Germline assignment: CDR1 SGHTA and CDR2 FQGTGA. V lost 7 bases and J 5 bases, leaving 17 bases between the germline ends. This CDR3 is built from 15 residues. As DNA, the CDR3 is TGTGCCAGCACCCTGGGCAGGGGGGAGACCGGGGAGCTGTTTTTT. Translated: CASTLGRGETGELFF.

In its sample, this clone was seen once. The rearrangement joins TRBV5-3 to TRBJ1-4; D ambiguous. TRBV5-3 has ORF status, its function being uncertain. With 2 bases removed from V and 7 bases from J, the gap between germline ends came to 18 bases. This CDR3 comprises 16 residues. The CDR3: CARSFWTGILFEKLFF. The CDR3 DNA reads TGTGCCAGAAGCTTCTGGACCGGGATTTTGTTTGAAAAACTGTTTTTT.

CDR3 in amino acids: CASSFLAGNEQYF. In DNA form, the CDR3 reads TGTGCCAGCAGTTTCCTAGCGGGGAACGAGCAGTACTTC. The chain joins TRBV27 to TRBJ2-7; TRBD2 agrees at 9 bases. This CDR3 is 13 amino acids long. V lost 3 bases and J lost 5; bases outside the gene matches: 2. Per the germline V gene, CDR1 is MNHEY and CDR2 is SMNVEV (reference sequence).

DNA of the CDR3: TGTGCCAGCAGCTTGGGAATTCGGGGGAGCGAGCAGTACTTC. Its protein product is CASSLGIRGSEQYF. This sequence joins TRBV5-5 and TRBJ2-7, with D maybe TRBD2 (6 bases). With 0 bases removed from V and 6 bases from J, the gap between germline ends came to 13 bases. This CDR3 comprises 14 residues. Germline CDR1 SGHKS, CDR2 YYEKEE (reference sequence).

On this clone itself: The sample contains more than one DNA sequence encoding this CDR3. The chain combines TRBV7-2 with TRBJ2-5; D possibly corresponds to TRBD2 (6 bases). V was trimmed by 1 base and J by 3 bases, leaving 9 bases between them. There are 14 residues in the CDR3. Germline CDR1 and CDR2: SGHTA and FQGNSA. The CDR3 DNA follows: TGTGCCAGCAGCTTAGGTACGGGGGAAGAGACCCAGTACTTC. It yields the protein CASSLGTGEETQYF. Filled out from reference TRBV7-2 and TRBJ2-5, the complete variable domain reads GAGVSQSPSNKVTEKGKDVELRCDPISGHTALYWYRQSLGQGLEFLIYFQGNSAPDKSGLPSDRFSAERTGGSVSTLTIQRTQQEDSAVYLCASSLGTGEETQYFGPGTRLLVL.

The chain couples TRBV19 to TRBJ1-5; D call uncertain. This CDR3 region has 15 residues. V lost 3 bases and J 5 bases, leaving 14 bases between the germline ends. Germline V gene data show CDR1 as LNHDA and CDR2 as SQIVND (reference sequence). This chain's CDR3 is CASSMAPVGDQPQHF. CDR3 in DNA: TGTGCCAGTAGTATGGCACCAGTTGGAGATCAGCCCCAGCATTTT.

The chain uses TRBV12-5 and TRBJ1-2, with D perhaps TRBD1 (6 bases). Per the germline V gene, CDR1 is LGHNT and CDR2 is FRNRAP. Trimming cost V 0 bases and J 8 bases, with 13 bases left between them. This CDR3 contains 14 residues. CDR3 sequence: CASGLVQGQGGYTF. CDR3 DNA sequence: TGTGCTAGTGGTTTGGTTCAGGGGCAGGGGGGCTACACCTTC. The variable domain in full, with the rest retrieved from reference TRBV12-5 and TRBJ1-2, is DARVTQTPRHKVTEMGQEVTMRCQPILGHNTVFWYRQTMMQGLELLAYFRNRAPLDDSGMPKDRFSAEMPDATLATLKIQPSEPRDSAVYFCASGLVQGQGGYTFGSGTRLTVV.

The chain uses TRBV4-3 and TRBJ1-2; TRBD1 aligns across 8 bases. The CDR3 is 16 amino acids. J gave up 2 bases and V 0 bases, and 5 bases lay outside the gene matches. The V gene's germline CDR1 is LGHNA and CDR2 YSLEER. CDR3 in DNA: TGCGCCAGCAGCCAAGATAGCACAGGGGGAAACTATGGCTACACCTTC. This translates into CASSQDSTGGNYGYTF.

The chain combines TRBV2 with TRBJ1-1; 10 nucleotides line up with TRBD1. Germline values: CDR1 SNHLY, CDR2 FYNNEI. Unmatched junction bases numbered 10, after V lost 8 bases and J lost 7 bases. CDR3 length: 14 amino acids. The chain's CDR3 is CASSQLRDRGEAFF. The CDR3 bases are TGTGCCAGCTCACAGCTCCGGGACAGGGGTGAAGCTTTCTTT.

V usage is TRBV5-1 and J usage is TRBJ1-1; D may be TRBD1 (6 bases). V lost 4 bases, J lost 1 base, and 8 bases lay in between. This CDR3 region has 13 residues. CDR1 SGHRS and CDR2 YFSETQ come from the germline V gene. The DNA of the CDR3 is TGCGCCAGCAGCAAGGACAGGAACACTGAAGCTTTCTTT. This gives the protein CASSKDRNTEAFF.

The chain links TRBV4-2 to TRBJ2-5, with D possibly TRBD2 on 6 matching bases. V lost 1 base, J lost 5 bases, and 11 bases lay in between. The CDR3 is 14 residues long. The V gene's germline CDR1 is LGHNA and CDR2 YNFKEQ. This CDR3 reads CASSQGDSGETQYF. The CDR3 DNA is TGTGCCAGCAGCCAAGGGGACTCCGGCGAGACCCAGTACTTC.

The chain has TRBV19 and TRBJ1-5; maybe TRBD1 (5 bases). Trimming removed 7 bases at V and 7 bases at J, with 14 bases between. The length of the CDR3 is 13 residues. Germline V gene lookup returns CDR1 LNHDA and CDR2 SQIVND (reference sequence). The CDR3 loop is CASNPGRRQPQHF. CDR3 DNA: TGTGCCAGTAATCCAGGGCGAAGGCAGCCCCAGCATTTT.

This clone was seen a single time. The CDR3 region is CASSPPGTRDEKLFF. DNA for the CDR3: TGTGCCAGCAGCCCCCCCGGGACAAGGGATGAAAAACTGTTTTTT. The chain recombines TRBV3-1 (or the pseudogene TRBV3-2) with TRBJ1-4; tentative D call: TRBD1 (6 bases). Germline lookup yields CDR1 LGHDT and CDR2 YNNKEL (reference sequence). Trimming pared 4 bases from V and 6 bases from J, leaving 15 bases between. This CDR3 spans 15 amino acids.

The CDR3: CASSPGRDWEETQYF. The DNA for the CDR3 is TGCGCCAGCAGCCCGGGCCGGGACTGGGAAGAGACCCAGTACTTC. J is TRBJ2-5 and V is TRBV4-3, with D possibly TRBD2 on 6 matching bases. The CDR3 length is 15 residues. Looked up from germline, CDR1 is LGHNA and CDR2 is YSLEER. Between the trimmed V and J ends, which lost 4 bases and 3 bases, there was a span of 15 bases.

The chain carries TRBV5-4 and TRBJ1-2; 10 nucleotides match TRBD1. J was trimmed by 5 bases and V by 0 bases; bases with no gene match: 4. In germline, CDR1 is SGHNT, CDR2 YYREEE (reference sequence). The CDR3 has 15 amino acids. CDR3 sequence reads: CASSLGQGAGYGYTF. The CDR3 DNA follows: TGTGCCAGCAGCTTGGGACAGGGGGCTGGTTATGGCTACACCTTC.